A selection of T cell receptor beta chains follows, all from one sample in a study of T-cell memory formation after mild COVID-19. TCRdb re-analysed the 5' RACE reads in MiXCR, keeping a single row per CDR3 protein. The table lists approximately 290,000 distinct CDR3 sequences, approximately 19% of them singletons, with 20% to 25% in the top ten. Source material: PBMCs or a T cell subset sorted from them (not recorded which). These receptors all stem from a man aged 18 to 29 who had mild COVID-19 (a few samples of this study predate the infection). Cell type and time point are not known. Both conserved end residues are part of each CDR3. A D gene is named only where the DNA matches it firmly. Size is stated for part of the rows, as once, few or many counts, or as a class when the clone is expanded.

TRBD1,TRBJ1-1,few,TRBV6-2/TRBV6-3,CASRYRGSTEAFF,TGTGCCAGCAGATACAGGGGGAGCACTGAAGCTTTCTTT
TRBD2,TRBJ2-5,many,TRBV12-3/TRBV12-4,CASSFSGGEETQYF,TGTGCCAGCAGTTTTAGCGGGGGGGAAGAGACCCAGTACTTC
NA,TRBJ1-4,few,TRBV5-1,CASSSLPRGGTNEKLFF,TGCGCCAGCAGCAGCCTACCAAGGGGAGGCACTAATGAAAAACTGTTTTTT
NA,TRBJ1-1,NA,TRBV20-1,CSATYSIGYGTEAFF,TGCAGTGCTACTTATTCCATCGGTTATGGCACTGAAGCTTTCTTT
NA,TRBJ2-5,NA,TRBV11-2,CASSLWKETQYF,TGTGCCAGCAGCTTATGGAAGGAGACCCAGTACTTC
TRBD1,TRBJ2-1,few,TRBV25-1,CASSEDAGQGAGEQFF,TGTGCCAGCAGTGAGGACGCGGGACAGGGGGCTGGGGAGCAGTTCTTC
NA,TRBJ2-7,few,TRBV11-2,CASSLEVGPYEQYF,TGTGCCAGCAGCTTAGAGGTCGGACCCTACGAGCAGTACTTC
NA,TRBJ2-1,few,TRBV3-1,CASSRLQEDEQFF,TGTGCCAGCAGCCGCTTACAGGAGGATGAGCAGTTCTTC
NA,TRBJ1-5,many,TRBV7-9,CASSLPYSNQPQHF,TGTGCCAGCAGCTTACCCTATAGCAATCAGCCCCAGCATTTT
NA,TRBJ1-3,NA,TRBV12-3/TRBV12-4,CASRRGNTIYF,TGTGCCAGCCGGCGGGGTAACACCATATATTTT
TRBD1,TRBJ2-2,NA,TRBV4-2,CASSQKQGSTGELFF,TGTGCCAGCAGCCAGAAACAGGGGAGCACCGGGGAGCTGTTTTTT
NA,TRBJ1-2,NA,TRBV9,CASSASHYGYTF,TGTGCCAGCAGCGCCTCGCACTATGGCTACACCTTC
TRBD1,TRBJ1-1,few,TRBV5-4,CASSTRDRGDTEAFF,TGTGCCAGCAGCACCCGGGACAGGGGGGACACTGAAGCTTTCTTT
NA,TRBJ1-4,few,TRBV5-1,CASSPYRGVMEEKLFF,TGCGCCAGCAGCCCGTACAGAGGGGTAATGGAGGAAAAACTGTTTTTT
TRBD1,TRBJ1-6,few,TRBV20-1,CSARVGTGGDNSPLHF,TGCAGTGCTAGAGTGGGGACAGGGGGCGATAATTCACCCCTCCACTTT
TRBD1,TRBJ1-2,NA,TRBV20-1,CSARDPDRGLYGYTF,TGCAGTGCTAGGGACCCGGACAGGGGGCTCTATGGCTACACCTTC
NA,TRBJ2-5,NA,TRBV4-1,CASSQELRRETQYF,TGCGCCAGCAGCCAAGAGCTACGTCGAGAGACCCAGTACTTC
NA,TRBJ1-2,few,TRBV6-2/TRBV6-3,CASRSNWGANGYTF,TGTGCCAGCAGATCCAATTGGGGGGCTAATGGCTACACCTTC
TRBD1,TRBJ1-1,NA,TRBV6-5,CASSYTRGQGGTEAFF,TGTGCCAGCAGTTACACCAGGGGGCAGGGGGGCACTGAAGCTTTCTTT
NA,TRBJ1-5,NA,TRBV6-5,CASSSLFGGNQPQHF,TGTGCCAGCAGCTCCCTCTTCGGCGGCAATCAGCCCCAGCATTTT
NA,TRBJ1-1,NA,TRBV12-3/TRBV12-4,CASSGAFYKGTEAFF,TGTGCCAGCAGTGGGGCCTTTTACAAGGGGACTGAAGCTTTCTTT
NA,TRBJ2-3,many,TRBV20-1,CSVRPGTSSTDTQYF,TGCAGTGTTCGACCCGGGACCTCGAGTACAGATACGCAGTATTTT
NA,TRBJ1-4,many,TRBV5-6,CASSLANAGKVF,TGTGCCAGCAGCTTGGCCAACGCGGGCAAGGTTTTT
TRBD1,TRBJ1-1,NA,TRBV4-1,CASSQDRQGGMNTEAFF,TGCGCCAGCAGCCAAGACAGGCAGGGGGGAATGAACACTGAAGCTTTCTTT
NA,TRBJ2-1,few,TRBV4-1,CASSQVGPDNEQFF,TGCGCCAGCAGCCAAGTCGGCCCTGACAATGAGCAGTTCTTC
TRBD1,TRBJ2-7,few,TRBV7-6,CASSARDRYEQYF,TGTGCCAGCAGCGCCCGGGACAGGTACGAGCAGTACTTC
NA,TRBJ2-5,NA,TRBV7-2,CASSWRGQGGETQYF,TGTGCCAGCAGCTGGAGGGGGCAAGGGGGTGAGACCCAGTACTTC
NA,TRBJ1-1,NA,TRBV6-1,CASSERVHLNTEAFF,TGTGCCAGCAGTGAAAGGGTGCATTTGAACACTGAAGCTTTCTTT
NA,TRBJ1-2,few,TRBV4-3,CASSQDQGWYLDGYTF,TGCGCCAGCAGCCAAGATCAGGGTTGGTACCTGGACGGCTACACCTTC